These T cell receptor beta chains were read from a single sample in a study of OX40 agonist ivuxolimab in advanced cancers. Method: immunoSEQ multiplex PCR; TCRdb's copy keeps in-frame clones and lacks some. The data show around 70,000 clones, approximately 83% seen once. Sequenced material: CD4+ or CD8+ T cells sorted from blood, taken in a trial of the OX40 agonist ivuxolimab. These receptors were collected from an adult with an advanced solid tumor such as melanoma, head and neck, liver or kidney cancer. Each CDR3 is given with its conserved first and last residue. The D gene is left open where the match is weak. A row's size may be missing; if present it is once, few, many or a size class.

CDR3: CASSGAGVAAGELFF
DNA: TGTGCCAGCAGCGGGGCGGGGGTTGCCGCCGGGGAGCTGTTTTTT
J: TRBJ2-2
size: -
D: TRBD2
V: TRBV2

CDR3: CASTILGGGTETQYF
DNA: TGTGCCAGCACCATCCTGGGGGGTGGCACGGAGACCCAGTACTTC
J: TRBJ2-5
size: -
D: -
V: TRBV6-1

CDR3: CSARTSAQYF
DNA: TGCAGTGCTAGGACTAGCGCGCAGTATTTT
J: TRBJ2-3
size: -
D: TRBD2
V: TRBV20-1

CDR3: CASKGQMDNSPLHF
DNA: TGTGCCAGCAAGGGACAGATGGATAATTCACCCCTCCACTTT
J: TRBJ1-6
size: few
D: TRBD1
V: TRBV6-6

CDR3: CSVGDRKKNIQYF
DNA: TGCAGCGTTGGGGACAGGAAGAAAAACATTCAGTACTTC
J: TRBJ2-4
size: -
D: TRBD1
V: TRBV29-1

CDR3: CASSLTGGEYGYTF
DNA: TGCGCCAGCAGCTTGACAGGGGGAGAATATGGCTACACCTTC
J: TRBJ1-2
size: -
D: TRBD1
V: TRBV5-1

CDR3: CASSGRDGEAFF
DNA: TGTGCCAGCAGCGGAAGGGACGGTGAAGCTTTCTTT
J: TRBJ1-1
size: -
D: -
V: TRBV5-4

CDR3: CASSPDRNSPLHF
DNA: TGTGCCAGCAGCCCAGATAGAAATTCACCCCTCCACTTT
J: TRBJ1-6
size: -
D: -
V: TRBV7-2

CDR3: CASSPLTEIMNTEAFF
DNA: TGTGCCAGCTCACCACTGACAGAGATAATGAACACTGAAGCTTTCTTT
J: TRBJ1-1
size: -
D: -
V: TRBV18

CDR3: CASSLSRSSYNSPLHF
DNA: TGTGCCAGCAGTTTATCTAGGAGCTCCTATAATTCACCCCTCCACTTT
J: TRBJ1-6
size: -
D: -
V: TRBV27

CDR3: CASSKPGQGGLGEQYF
DNA: TGTGCCAGCTCAAAACCGGGACAGGGGGGTCTAGGCGAGCAGTACTTC
J: TRBJ2-7
size: -
D: TRBD1
V: TRBV18